A single sample gave rise to the 26 T cell receptor beta chains below, sequenced in a study of cytomegalovirus exposure and HLA in healthy donors. PCR involved 60 Vbeta and 13 Jbeta primers. Profiling relied on immunoSEQ multiplex PCR, and the TCRdb table lists in-frame clones only, not all of them. The table has around 150,000 clones, around 80% seen once. Input material: PBMCs. The origin of the receptors is a human donor in good health.

The rearrangement links TRBV19 to TRBJ1-4; 9 nucleotides agree with TRBD1. The CDR3 totals 16 residues. The junction had 9 bases not matched to a gene; V was cut back by 3 bases and J by 7 bases. Germline values: CDR1 LNHDA, CDR2 SQIVND (reference sequence). This CDR3 is CASSIVTGGGREKLFF. The CDR3 DNA reads TGTGCCAGTAGTATCGTTACAGGGGGCGGCCGTGAAAAACTGTTTTTT.

This clone has only a few counts. The chain joins TRBV7-6 to TRBJ2-7; tentatively, D is TRBD2 (7 bases). Germline loops: CDR1 SGHVS, CDR2 FNYEAQ. The CDR3 loop spans 14 amino acids. V lost 3 bases, J lost 2 bases, and 11 bases lay in between. CDR3 in amino acids: CASSLGGRTYEQYF. The CDR3, as DNA: TGTGCCAGCAGCTTGGGGGGGCGAACCTACGAGCAGTACTTC.

The rearrangement links TRBV9 to TRBJ2-1; 9 bases are shared with TRBD1. The germline CDR1 and CDR2 sequences are SGDLS and YYNGEE. V lost 4 bases and J lost 5; bases outside the gene matches: 10. The length of the CDR3 is 16 residues. The DNA for the CDR3 is TGTGCCAGCAGCCCCAACCCGGGACAGGGAGACAATGAGCAGTTCTTC. This translates into CASSPNPGQGDNEQFF.

The chain carries TRBV27 and TRBJ2-7; 8 nucleotides line up with TRBD1. This CDR3 region has 13 residues. CDR1 MNHEY and CDR2 SMNVEV come from the germline V gene (reference sequence). V dropped 2 bases and J dropped 6; count of bases not matched to a gene: 3. The CDR3 is CASSLGRGREQYF. The CDR3 DNA is TGTGCCAGCAGTTTAGGCAGGGGGCGCGAGCAGTACTTC.

The V call is TRBV2, the J call TRBJ1-2; D gene unclear. V lost 8 bases and J lost 2, with 9 bases in between. CDR1 SNHLY and CDR2 FYNNEI come from the germline V gene. This CDR3 contains 12 residues. The CDR3 DNA follows: TGTGCCAGCCTGAGCACCAACTATGGCTACACCTTC. Its translation is CASLSTNYGYTF.

The CDR3, as DNA: TGTGCCAGCAGTGTAACCCAGGGGGCTTTCTACGAGCAGTACTTC. The encoded protein is CASSVTQGAFYEQYF. J is TRBJ2-7 and V is TRBV6-1, with 8 bases aligning to TRBD1. The CDR3 is made up of 15 amino acids. The germline CDR1 and CDR2 sequences are MNHNS and SASEGT. V lost 4 bases, J lost 3 bases, and 8 bases stayed unmatched.

The chain employs TRBV6-5 and TRBJ1-2; 8 nucleotides line up with TRBD1. The CDR3 is 14 residues long. The germline V gene encodes CDR1 MNHEY and CDR2 SVGAGI. V was pared by 5 bases and J by 8 bases, with 10 bases of the junction left unmatched. The CDR3 DNA reads TGTGCCAGCAGTCAGTCGACAGGGGTTGGGGGCTACACCTTC. As protein: CASSQSTGVGGYTF.

The table lists this clone with a few counts. The junction and the germline gene differ at one end; a read error may be behind it. The same CDR3 is also encoded by other DNA sequences in this sample. The V and J genes are TRBV19 and TRBJ1-6, with D unresolved. Germline CDR1 LNHDA, CDR2 SQIVND (reference sequence). CDR3 length equals 12 residues. Here the CDR3 reads CASNANGSPLHF. The CDR3 nucleotides are TGCGCCAGTAACGCGAACGGTTCACCCCTCCACTTT.

The V gene is TRBV7-2, the J gene TRBJ2-5; D not certain. Germline V CDR1 and CDR2: SGHTA, FQGNSA. The ends were cut back, 2 bases at V and 5 bases at J, with 6 bases in the middle. There are 12 residues in the CDR3. CDR3 in amino acids: CASSLPEETQYF. The CDR3 DNA sequence: TGTGCCAGCAGCTTACCGGAGGAGACCCAGTACTTC.

This clone came up a few times. V is TRBV25-1 and J is TRBJ2-5, with D possibly being TRBD1 (6 bases). CDR1 MGHDK and CDR2 SYGVNS come from the germline V gene. The CDR3 is made up of 13 amino acids. Deletions cut 10 bases from V and 5 bases from J, with 17 bases between. The CDR3 coding sequence is TGTGCCACCTGGGGGCCAGTAATGGAGACCCAGTACTTC. Its translation: CATWGPVMETQYF.

The chain combines TRBV7-9 with TRBJ2-2, with 7 bases matching TRBD1. V gave up 5 bases and J gave up 3 bases; unmatched junction bases: 12. Germline V gene lookup returns CDR1 SEHNR and CDR2 FQNEAQ (reference sequence). CDR3 size: 17 residues. CDR3 protein: CASSTRKGAYDTGELFF. CDR3 nucleotides: TGTGCCAGCAGCACCCGGAAGGGGGCTTATGACACCGGGGAGCTGTTTTTT.

This clone was seen once. V gene TRBV7-9 combines with J gene TRBJ2-2; TRBD2 matches at 11 bases. This CDR3 is 15 amino acids long. The trim removed 3 bases at V and 7 bases at J, leaving 4 bases unmatched. Germline V gene lookup returns CDR1 SEHNR and CDR2 FQNEAQ (reference sequence). As DNA, the CDR3 is TGTGCCAGCAGCTTTAGCGGGGGGGCCGACGGGGAGCTGTTTTTT. Its protein product is CASSFSGGADGELFF.

The chain carries TRBV11-3 and TRBJ2-3, with D possibly being TRBD2 (5 bases). Germline CDR1 SGHNT, CDR2 YENEEA. The length of the CDR3 is 16 residues. The ends were cut back, 2 bases at V and 5 bases at J, with 17 bases in the middle. CDR3 bases: TGTGCCAGCAGCTTATCAGCGGAGCCAATGGAAGATACGCAGTATTTT. Translating it yields CASSLSAEPMEDTQYF. Using reference TRBV11-3 and TRBJ2-3 for the parts outside the CDR3, the full variable domain is EAGVVQSPRYKIIEKKQPVAFWCNPISGHNTLYWYLQNLGQGPELLIRYENEEAVDDSQLPKDRFSAERLKGVDSTLKIQPAELGDSAVYLCASSLSAEPMEDTQYFGPGTRLTVL.

The gene calls are TRBV19 and TRBJ2-1; 9 bases map to TRBD2. The CDR3 loop spans 14 amino acids. CDR1 and CDR2 (germline): LNHDA, SQIVND (reference sequence). V was pared by 5 bases and J by 8 bases, with 7 bases of the junction left unmatched. CDR3 residues: CASSQGKRGDEQFF. In DNA, the CDR3 is TGTGCCAGTAGTCAGGGCAAGCGGGGGGATGAGCAGTTCTTC.

CDR3 sequence: CASSYAGGPLKLFF. The DNA of the CDR3 is TGTGCCAGCAGCTATGCAGGGGGTCCGTTGAAACTGTTTTTT. The rearrangement joins TRBV6-5 to TRBJ1-4; 7 bases align to TRBD1. Germline values: CDR1 MNHEY, CDR2 SVGAGI. The J segment lost 11 bases and the V segment lost 6 bases, leaving 12 bases of the junction unmatched. The CDR3 loop spans 14 amino acids.

The V call is TRBV28, the J call TRBJ2-3; possibly TRBD1 for D (6 bases). Trimming shortened V by 3 bases and J by 4 bases, and 17 bases separated the two germline ends. This CDR3 is built from 16 residues. Germline CDR1 and CDR2: MDHEN and SYDVKM. As DNA, the CDR3 is TGTGCCAGCAGTTTGCAGGGGTCTAATCCTGCAGATACGCAGTATTTT. Protein sequence: CASSLQGSNPADTQYF.

The chain carries TRBV5-4 and TRBJ2-7; D is perhaps TRBD2 (6 bases). Germline assignment: CDR1 SGHNT and CDR2 YYREEE (reference sequence). The V gene lost 0 bases and the J gene lost 6 bases, with 16 bases spanning the gap. The CDR3 spans 15 residues. Here the CDR3 DNA reads TGTGCCAGCAGCTTGGCGGGAGCTTTAGGGTTCGAGCAGTACTTC. Translated: CASSLAGALGFEQYF.

This rearrangement joins TRBV7-2 to TRBJ2-1; 8 nucleotides align to TRBD1. The V segment lost 5 bases and the J segment 6 bases; nucleotides outside the gene matches: 12. Germline V CDR1 and CDR2: SGHTA, FQGNSA. This CDR3 comprises 16 residues. CDR3 sequence (DNA): TGTGCCAGCAGCGGTTTGAGACAGGGGAACCCCAATGAGCAGTTCTTC. Protein: CASSGLRQGNPNEQFF.

The CDR3 is CASSFSGSYEQYF. As DNA, the CDR3 is TGTGCCAGCAGCTTCAGCGGGTCCTACGAGCAGTACTTC. The V gene is TRBV11-3, the J gene TRBJ2-7; a possible D gene is TRBD2 (6 bases). Germline loops: CDR1 SGHNT, CDR2 YENEEA. The CDR3 is 13 residues long. V lost 3 bases and J lost 1, with 7 bases in between. The full variable domain, its missing parts supplied by reference TRBV11-3 and TRBJ2-7, is EAGVVQSPRYKIIEKKQPVAFWCNPISGHNTLYWYLQNLGQGPELLIRYENEEAVDDSQLPKDRFSAERLKGVDSTLKIQPAELGDSAVYLCASSFSGSYEQYFGPGTRLTVT.

This clone was recorded a few times. The chain combines TRBV27 with TRBJ2-7; D is possibly TRBD2 (5 bases). Deletions cut 7 bases from V and 5 bases from J, with 21 bases between. There are 15 residues in the CDR3. Germline V gene sequence: CDR1 MNHEY, CDR2 SMNVEV (reference sequence). The CDR3 DNA is TGTGCCAGCACTTCCATGGGCAAGGGAGAGAACGAGCAGTACTTC. Amino acids: CASTSMGKGENEQYF.

The chain is built from TRBV5-4 and TRBJ2-7, with D perhaps TRBD2 (5 bases). The CDR3 covers 15 residues. The V end was cut by 0 bases, the J end by 2 bases, with 12 bases between. CDR1 and CDR2 from the germline V gene are SGHNT and YYREEE (reference sequence). The CDR3, as DNA: TGTGCCAGCAGCTTGGCGGGGTCTGGCCCCTACGAGCAGTACTTC. It codes for CASSLAGSGPYEQYF.

The genes are TRBV15 and TRBJ2-5; D perhaps matches TRBD2 (5 bases). The assigned J gene may be wrong: the sequence end matches TRBJ2-7 better. This CDR3 region has 13 residues. Germline V lookup: CDR1 LNHNV, CDR2 YYDKDF (reference sequence). In DNA, the CDR3 is TGTGCCACCAGCAGAGATCCGGGGTACGAGCAGTACTTC. Protein sequence: CATSRDPGYEQYF.

This clone was detected only once. The rearrangement uses TRBV19 and TRBJ2-1, with unresolved D. The CDR3 has 15 amino acids. The V end was cut by 3 bases, the J end by 3 bases, with 12 bases between. In germline, CDR1 is LNHDA, CDR2 SQIVND (reference sequence). The DNA for the CDR3 is TGTGCCAGTAGTATTGGTGGCACCCGCTACAATGAGCAGTTCTTC. Its translation: CASSIGGTRYNEQFF.

The chain is built from TRBV6-4 and TRBJ1-2, with unresolved D. Germline CDR1 reads MRHNA; CDR2 reads SNTAGT. The CDR3 length is 11 residues. Between the trimmed V and J ends, which lost 2 bases and 8 bases, there was a span of 6 bases. In DNA, the CDR3 is TGTGCCAGCAGTGACGGCTTCGGCTACACCTTC. Amino acids: CASSDGFGYTF.

V is TRBV2 and J is TRBJ2-5; 8 bases map to TRBD2. The J call may be in error: the DNA end matches TRBJ2-7 better. This CDR3 has 17 residues. Germline CDR1 SNHLY, CDR2 FYNNEI. CDR3 in DNA: TGTGCCAGCAAGGCTAGCGGGCACCAGAAGGGCTCCTACGAGCAGTACTTC. Amino acid sequence: CASKASGHQKGSYEQYF.

This clone showed up just a few times. The gene calls are TRBV4-3 and TRBJ1-2; D uncertain. With 1 base removed from V and 0 bases from J, the gap between germline ends came to 21 bases. The CDR3 is 19 amino acids. Germline V gene data show CDR1 as LGHNA and CDR2 as YSLEER. The CDR3 loop reads CASSQGAGQLSTSNYGYTF. CDR3 DNA: TGCGCCAGCAGCCAAGGGGCTGGGCAGCTATCCACCTCTAACTATGGCTACACCTTC.